A single sample gave rise to the 3 T cell receptor beta chains below, sequenced in a study of T-cell reconstitution after alpha-beta-depleted transplantation in children (dated by TCRdb to 2016 to 2017). The library came from PCR. These reads were obtained on an Illumina HiSeq 2500. TCR library preparation used molecular barcoding, with unique molecular identifiers applied to normalize quantification of the TCRbeta repertoire. Using fastp at Q25 and MiXCR, TCRdb reprocessed the public reads and kept productive beta chains. Each CDR3 protein gets just one entry, which takes the most common genes and DNA from the rows behind it. Recorded for this sample are roughly 49,000 distinct CDR3 sequences; about 9% of them occurred a single time. The ten largest clones capture approximately 25% of the sample. Taken with the paper, the label for time point translates to: day 60 (about 2 months) after transplantation. This specimen's treatment or condition label, interpreted: allogeneic hematopoietic cell transplantation with graft depleted of TCRalphabeta T cells and CD19 B cells.

The source was PBMCs, mostly from graft donor cells, collected 60 days after TCRalphabeta/CD19-depleted stem cell transplant. The receptors were gathered from a male patient aged 2 to 10 who had a stem cell transplant for chronic granulomatous disease, so the T cells may come from the graft donor.

V gene TRBV20-1 combines with J gene TRBJ2-3; 16 bases map to TRBD2. This CDR3 has 19 amino acids. CDR1 is DFQATT, CDR2 SNEGSKA, per germline (reference sequence). V lost 4 bases, J lost 5 bases, and 15 bases stayed unmatched. The CDR3: CSATGTSGRALPLRDTQYF. As DNA, the CDR3 is TGCAGTGCTACTGGGACTAGCGGGAGGGCCCTCCCTTTGAGAGATACGCAGTATTTT.

The chain joins TRBV20-1 to TRBJ2-7; D possibly uses TRBD1 or TRBD2 (5 bases each). The CDR3 loop spans 13 amino acids. Germline CDR1 DFQATT, CDR2 SNEGSKA (reference sequence). Trimming removed 6 bases at V and 5 bases at J, with 17 bases between. In DNA, the CDR3 is TGCAGTGCAGTCGGGGCTTGGGGCCACGAGCAGTACTTC. Translated: CSAVGAWGHEQYF.

This clonotype has ten or more counts. The rearrangement uses TRBV7-6 and TRBJ2-7, with 9 positions matching TRBD2. This CDR3 spans 14 amino acids. CDR1 and CDR2 (germline): SGHVS, FNYEAQ. V lost 4 bases, J lost 3 bases, and 4 bases stayed unmatched. Here the CDR3 reads CASSSSGVGYEQYF. CDR3 nucleotides: TGTGCCAGCAGCTCTAGCGGGGTAGGCTACGAGCAGTACTTC.